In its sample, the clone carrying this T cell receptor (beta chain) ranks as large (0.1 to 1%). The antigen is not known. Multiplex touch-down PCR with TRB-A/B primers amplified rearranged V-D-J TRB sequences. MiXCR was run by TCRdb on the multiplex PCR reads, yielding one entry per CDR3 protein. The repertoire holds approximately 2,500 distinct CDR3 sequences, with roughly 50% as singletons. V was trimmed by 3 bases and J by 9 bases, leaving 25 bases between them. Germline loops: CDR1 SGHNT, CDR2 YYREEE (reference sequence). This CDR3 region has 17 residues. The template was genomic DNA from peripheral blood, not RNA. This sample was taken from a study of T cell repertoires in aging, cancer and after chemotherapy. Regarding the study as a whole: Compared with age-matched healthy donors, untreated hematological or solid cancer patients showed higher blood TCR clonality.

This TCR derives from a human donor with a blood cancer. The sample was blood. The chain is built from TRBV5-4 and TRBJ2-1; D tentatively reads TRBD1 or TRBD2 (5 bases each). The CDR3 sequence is CASSSPYRRPGDGEQFF. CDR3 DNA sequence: TGTGCCAGCAGCTCCCCCTACAGGAGGCCAGGTGATGGTGAGCAGTTCTTC.